These T cell receptor beta chains were read from a single sample in a study of OX40 agonist ivuxolimab in advanced cancers. Profiling relied on immunoSEQ multiplex PCR, and the TCRdb table lists in-frame clones only, not all of them. The sample includes roughly 79,000 clones, about 90% of them seen just once. Specimen: CD4+ or CD8+ T cells sorted from blood, collected in a trial of the OX40 agonist ivuxolimab. The receptor source for this set is an adult with an advanced solid tumor such as melanoma, head and neck, liver or kidney cancer. Each CDR3 is given with its conserved first and last residue. The D gene is left open where the match is weak. Rows give clone size only sometimes, using once, few, many, or a class for an expanded clone.

j_call: TRBJ1-1
clone_size: few
d_call: -
cdr3_length: 16
v_call: TRBV18
cdr3_aa: CASSPPGGRSNTEAFF
cdr3_nt: TGTGCCAGCTCACCACCGGGAGGCAGGTCGAACACTGAAGCTTTCTTT

j_call: TRBJ1-1
clone_size: -
d_call: -
cdr3_length: 14
v_call: TRBV30
cdr3_aa: CAWSVGPQGTEAFF
cdr3_nt: TGTGCCTGGAGTGTAGGACCTCAGGGAACCGAAGCTTTCTTT

j_call: TRBJ1-5
clone_size: -
d_call: -
cdr3_length: 14
v_call: TRBV19
cdr3_aa: CASSVSGGDQPQHF
cdr3_nt: TGTGCCAGTAGTGTCTCTGGGGGCGATCAGCCCCAGCATTTT

j_call: TRBJ2-7
clone_size: -
d_call: -
cdr3_length: 12
v_call: TRBV11-2
cdr3_aa: CASVSSGGEQYF
cdr3_nt: TGTGCCAGCGTCTCTTCTGGGGGCGAGCAGTACTTC

j_call: TRBJ2-6
clone_size: -
d_call: -
cdr3_length: 16
v_call: TRBV4-2
cdr3_aa: CASSQEGSGGANVLTF
cdr3_nt: TGTGCCAGCAGCCAGGAGGGAAGTGGCGGGGCCAACGTCCTGACTTTC

j_call: TRBJ1-5
clone_size: -
d_call: TRBD1
cdr3_length: 15
v_call: TRBV5-1
cdr3_aa: CASSSQGASNQPQHF
cdr3_nt: TGCGCCAGCAGCTCGCAGGGGGCTAGCAATCAGCCCCAGCATTTT

j_call: TRBJ1-4
clone_size: -
d_call: -
cdr3_length: 13
v_call: TRBV28
cdr3_aa: CATTISTNEKLFF
cdr3_nt: TGTGCCACCACCATTTCAACTAATGAAAAACTGTTTTTT

j_call: TRBJ1-1
clone_size: -
d_call: TRBD1
cdr3_length: 15
v_call: TRBV4-2
cdr3_aa: CASSQPGQGSTEAFF
cdr3_nt: TGTGCCAGCAGCCAACCAGGACAGGGTTCGACTGAAGCTTTCTTT

j_call: TRBJ2-6
clone_size: -
d_call: -
cdr3_length: 14
v_call: TRBV5-5
cdr3_aa: CASRSHSGANVLTF
cdr3_nt: TGTGCCAGCAGATCGCACTCTGGGGCCAACGTCCTGACTTTC

j_call: TRBJ2-2
clone_size: -
d_call: -
cdr3_length: 15
v_call: TRBV30
cdr3_aa: CAWSVLDTPTGELFF
cdr3_nt: TGTGCCTGGAGTGTTTTGGACACCCCCACCGGGGAGCTGTTTTTT

j_call: TRBJ1-4
clone_size: -
d_call: TRBD1
cdr3_length: 15
v_call: TRBV28
cdr3_aa: CASVGTGGAFEKLFF
cdr3_nt: TGTGCCAGCGTTGGGACAGGGGGCGCCTTTGAAAAACTGTTTTTT

j_call: TRBJ2-3
clone_size: -
d_call: TRBD2
cdr3_length: 19
v_call: TRBV5-6
cdr3_aa: CASSLTFGLAGDTTDTQYF
cdr3_nt: TGTGCCAGCAGCTTGACGTTTGGACTAGCGGGGGACACCACAGATACGCAGTATTTT